The TCR beta chain described here comes from a study of T-cell reconstitution after alpha-beta-depleted transplantation in children (dated by TCRdb to 2016 to 2017). Turning to the overall study: T-cell immune reconstitution after TCRalphabeta/CD19-depleted allogeneic hematopoietic cell transplantation in children was quantitatively tracked in the study by means of TCR repertoire profiling.

What the work shows at the level of the full study, not this receptor alone: The apparently early alphabetaT-cell count recovery about two months after transplant was reportedly dependent on only several hundred rapidly expanded clones derived from non-depleted graft cells. In some patients, the high TCRbeta diversity seen at day 60 was put down to recipient T cells and intrathymic progenitors that had survived conditioning. Over the following months the frequencies of hyperexpanded clones went down, and after one year T-cell counts and TCRbeta diversity were mostly credited to newly produced T cells.

Points on this clonotype: It lacks a known antigen. Qualities for individual bases were not recorded, and no much larger clone is one base off.

Germline trimming amounts to 2 bases on V and 4 bases on J, with 18 as the count of junction bases outside the gene matches. CDR1 MGHRA and CDR2 YSYEKL were looked up in the germline V gene. Including the terminal cysteine and phenylalanine, the CDR3 comprises 19 residues. CDR3 DNA is the only sequence kept; it has 57 bases, read in frame from the first base. Library generation was performed with PCR. TCRdb lists the instrument as Illumina HiSeq 2500. To normalize quantification of the TCRbeta repertoire, the TCR libraries were built with molecular barcoding that relied on unique molecular identifiers. TCRdb redid the processing of the public reads, applying fastp at Q25 and MiXCR, and retained in-frame beta chains. Under each unique CDR3 protein, matching rows form one entry showing the most common genes and DNA. The sample profile shows about 830,000 distinct CDR3 sequences; 16% of them were found once. The top ten clonotypes cover about 5% of the sample.

The meaning of the sample's treatment or condition label: allogeneic hematopoietic cell transplantation with graft depleted of TCRalphabeta T cells and CD19 B cells. Transplant recipients were children who received TCRalphabeta/CD19-depleted allogeneic hematopoietic cell grafts. The input for sequencing was PBMCs, mostly from graft donor cells, taken 360 days after TCRalphabeta/CD19-depleted stem cell transplant. The receptor was isolated from a male patient aged 5 to 17 who had a stem cell transplant for acute lymphoblastic leukemia, so the T cells may come from the graft donor. The V and J segments used are TRBV4-1 and TRBJ2-5, with 8 junctional bases fitting TRBD2. This receptor carries the CDR3 CASSQRGDRREVPGETQYF. The sequenced DNA is TGCGCCAGCAGCCAAAGAGGGGATCGGCGGGAGGTCCCTGGAGAGACCCAGTACTTC.